This T cell receptor (beta chain) stems from a study of OX40 agonist ivuxolimab in advanced cancers. About the full investigation: The costimulatory receptor OX40 (CD134) was targeted by ivuxolimab, a fully human IgG2 agonistic monoclonal antibody. Intravenous ivuxolimab was administered to patients every 2 weeks at six dose levels: 0.01, 0.1, 0.3, 1.5, 3 and 10 mg/kg. Of the approximately 50 patients in dose escalation, around 20 had hepatocellular carcinoma, roughly 15 had melanoma, 9 had renal cell carcinoma and 9 had head and neck cancer. The dose-escalation cohort was about 87% male with a mean age of approximately 60 years, ranging from about 20 to 80. Patients were allowed to have had prior anti-PD-1, anti-PD-L1 or anti-CTLA-4 therapy, and around 43% of the dose-escalation patients had been treated with checkpoint inhibitors. Partial responses occurred in three dose-escalation patients: two with cutaneous melanoma and one with hepatocellular carcinoma. The purpose of peripheral TCRbeta sequencing was to test whether ivuxolimab changed TCR sequence diversity and led to clonal T-cell expansion. The paper covers the monotherapy dose-escalation part of the phase I ivuxolimab trial, which included N ≈ 54 patients. Findings and caveats that apply to the study as a whole: Low levels of normalized T-cell clonal expansion were also shown by some nonresponding patients. Antigen specificity was not determined for the clonally expanded peripheral T cells. At doses of 0.1 to 3.0 mg/kg, clonal expansion of both CD4+ and CD8+ blood T cells was observed from baseline to week 6. After ivuxolimab, more expanded clones were found on average in CD8+ T cells than in CD4+ T cells. In partial responders in the 0.1-3.0 mg/kg groups, normalized peripheral clonal expansion was found to be among the lowest, especially among CD8+ T cells.

To sequence the TCRbeta CDR3 region, genomic DNA was isolated from the sorted cells. TCRbeta CDR3 regions were sequenced using the immunoSEQ Assay. Here the immuneACCESS table is served through TCRdb, limited to in-frame sequences with V and J called. Missing clones are a known gap in these copies; in checked studies unresolved V genes cover under half, and the rest lacks a known reason. This sample gives roughly 86,000 clones in total; around 86% of them show up just once. The ten largest clones take up about 1.9% of the sample. Patients with autoimmune disease history or receiving systemic immunosuppression were excluded from the trial. Peripheral blood for TCR sequencing was drawn from every dose cohort at baseline, at cycle 4 day 1 and at cycle 7 day 1. The samples were taken from a phase I, first-in-human, multicenter, open-label dose-escalation trial of ivuxolimab. Adults with locally advanced or metastatic melanoma, renal cell, hepatocellular, or head and neck squamous cell carcinoma were enrolled in the trial. Before TCR sequencing, CD4+ T cells and CD8+ T cells from peripheral blood were sorted into separate populations.

A remark on this clone: Its antigen remains unidentified. No base quality values were provided; no much bigger clone lies one nucleotide off.

From the cysteine through the phenylalanine, the CDR3 covers 16 amino acids. Only the CDR3 part of the read is kept: 48 bases, read in frame from the first base. CDR1 is given as LGHNA and CDR2 as YNFKEQ, both from the germline V gene. Trimming at the junction amounts to 2 bases on V and 6 bases on J, and the germline ends lie 17 bases apart. Rearrangement joined TRBV4-2 to TRBJ2-1; the D region possibly corresponds to TRBD2 (6 bases align). The sample consisted of CD4+ or CD8+ T cells sorted from blood, taken in a trial of the OX40 agonist ivuxolimab. This clonotype was sampled from an adult with an advanced solid tumor such as melanoma, head and neck, liver or kidney cancer. CDR3 protein: CASSQPGTPSGNEQFF. The sequenced DNA is TGTGCCAGCAGCCAACCCGGGACTCCCTCAGGCAATGAGCAGTTCTTC.